The clone carrying this TCR beta chain was recorded a few times. The antigen is unknown. Since a much larger clone is just one base distant, this may be a read error. Germline V gene data show CDR1 as SGHNT and CDR2 as YYREEE (reference sequence). The V end was cut by 2 bases, the J end by 4 bases, with 6 bases between. The CDR3 has 12 residues. Germline DNA was extracted alongside blood RNA, which was obtained from unsorted whole blood. This sample stems from a study of tumor-infiltrating lymphocytes in primary liver carcinoma. General study points: There was no comparison of CD4+ and CD8+ repertoires, as samples were bulk unsorted.

Total RNA (about 500 ng) served as template for TCR beta cDNA synthesis primed by a constant-region primer. Libraries of TCR beta came from three nested multiplex PCR rounds with slightly modified ARM-PCR. In the first two PCR rounds, TRBV1-TRBV30 forward primers were paired with a C-beta reverse primer, and each round lasted approximately 10 cycles. TCRdb processed the multiplex PCR reads anew with MiXCR; each CDR3 protein has one entry. Of 310,000 or so distinct CDR3 sequences in the sample, 58% were seen once. The chain is built from TRBV5-4 and TRBJ2-5, with D possibly TRBD2 on 6 matching bases. Material for sequencing was peripheral blood. The source of this sequence is a woman in her 30s with primary liver carcinoma and hepatitis B virus infection. The CDR3 region has the DNA TGTGCCAGCAGCTTACTAGCAGAGACCCAGTACTTC. Its translation: CASSLLAETQYF.